Here is one T cell receptor (beta chain) with its context. Its specificity is not known. The data derive from a study of shared clonotypes between healthy human individuals. Looking at the study overall: Two female and a few male donors aged 18 to 49 were enrolled. Notes on the study in general: All-four-donor shared clonotypes had higher generation probabilities than non-shared clonotypes did.

Assay: immunoSEQ multiplex PCR; the TCRdb copy retains only in-frame clones and omits some. There are some 2,000,000 clones in the sample; 95% occur only once, and approximately 0.13% lies in the top ten. The clonotype was recovered from a man aged 18-30 years in good health. The sample consisted of naive CD4+ T cells sorted from blood. Subset: CD45RA+ positively selected.

The CDR3 sequence: CAIAETTNTGELFF. CDR3 sequence (DNA): TGTGCCATAGCGGAGACCACGAACACCGGGGAGCTGTTTTTT. J is TRBJ2-2 and V is TRBV10-3; TRBD2 might be the D (5 bases). The CDR3 length is 14 residues. CDR1 is ENHRY and CDR2 is SYGVKD in the germline V gene. V lost 9 bases, J lost 0 bases, and 11 bases lay in between.